This T cell receptor beta chain was observed in a study of blood T cells in healthy people across ages. Primed by a sample-barcoded 5' primer and a J-beta primer mix, a second PCR proceeded for roughly 6 to 12 cycles. Each cDNA molecule was tagged by a template-switch adaptor with 12 random nucleotides. In TCRdb, the 5' RACE reads were re-called with MiXCR into one record per CDR3 protein. The top ten hold around an eighth of the sample, which has approximately 880,000 distinct CDR3 sequences, around 48% seen once. This CDR3 contains 14 residues. The V and J ends lost 5 bases and 6 bases respectively, with 15 bases between them. Germline CDR1 LNHNV, CDR2 YYDKDF (reference sequence). Per individual sample, total RNA of at least 5 micrograms was extracted. A few counts support this clonotype. Its antigen is undetermined. The study's findings and limits: Observed TCR beta diversity per million T cells went down as age went up. This fall followed a roughly linear course with age. Naive CD4+ cells and diversity were both higher in long-lived donors than in aged donors.

The sequenced sample was blood. The receptor was derived from a man under 40 in good health. The rearrangement joins TRBV15 to TRBJ2-3; maybe TRBD2 (7 bases). The CDR3 sequence is CATSGGGAADTQYF. The CDR3 DNA sequence: TGTGCCACCAGCGGGGGGGGCGCTGCGGATACGCAGTATTTT.